These 30 T cell receptor beta chains share one sample of origin, sequenced in a study of beta chain features in type 1 diabetes. The whole isolated RNA underwent reverse transcription, so sequencing captured expressed TCRB transcripts. Only in-frame clones appear in the TCRdb table, and some are missing; sequencing was by immunoSEQ multiplex PCR. The data show a few hundred thousand clones, 20% seen once. The sample consisted of naive CD4+ T cells from blood. Receptors originate from a woman aged 18 to 35 in good health.

The chain recombines TRBV29-1 with TRBJ2-3; 10 bases are shared with TRBD2. Looked up from germline, CDR1 is SQVTM and CDR2 is ANQGSEA. This CDR3 region has 13 residues. V shed 3 bases and J 7 bases; nucleotides not matched to a gene: 4. CDR3 DNA sequence: TGCAGCGTTGACCAGCGGGAGGGTTATACGCAGTATTTT. Amino acids: CSVDQREGYTQYF.

This clone was observed a few times. This sequence joins TRBV5-1 and TRBJ2-3; 9 bases are a match to TRBD2. This CDR3 spans 15 amino acids. From germline, CDR1 is SGHRS and CDR2 YFSETQ. V lost 7 bases and J lost 6; bases outside the gene matches: 12. CDR3 loop: CASSGAGGPWDTQYF. Here the CDR3 DNA reads TGCGCCAGCTCCGGGGCGGGAGGGCCGTGGGATACGCAGTATTTT.

This clone was picked up a small number of times. V usage is TRBV5-4 and J usage is TRBJ1-1, with 8 bases aligning to TRBD1. The V and J ends lost 6 bases and 10 bases, in that order; junction bases with no gene match: 8. The CDR3 spans 12 residues. The germline V gene has CDR1 SGHNT and CDR2 YYREEE (reference sequence). The CDR3 region is CASTSPGQGAFF. The CDR3 DNA sequence: TGTGCCAGCACCTCCCCCGGACAGGGAGCTTTCTTT.

This clone was counted a few times. This sequence joins TRBV10-3 and TRBJ2-4, with 11 bases aligning to TRBD2. Losses at the gene ends were 2 bases for V and 3 bases for J; bases not matched to a gene: 9. In germline, CDR1 is ENHRY, CDR2 SYGVKD. This CDR3 has 18 residues. CDR3: CAISERLLAGADKNIQYF. The CDR3 region has the DNA TGTGCCATCAGTGAGCGTCTACTAGCGGGGGCAGACAAAAACATTCAGTACTTC.

This clone was recorded a few times. The chain has TRBV7-9 and TRBJ2-7; no clear D gene. Deletions cut 1 base from V and 4 bases from J, with 11 bases between. The length of the CDR3 is 14 residues. In germline, CDR1 is SEHNR, CDR2 FQNEAQ (reference sequence). DNA of the CDR3: TGTGCCAGCAGCTTAGACGCGGTAGGTTACGAGCAGTACTTC. It specifies CASSLDAVGYEQYF.

This clone has only a few counts. V is TRBV7-2 and J is TRBJ2-1, with a possible D match to TRBD2 (5 bases). V shed 5 bases and J shed 3 bases, with 17 bases lying between them. CDR1 SGHTA and CDR2 FQGNSA come from the germline V gene. This CDR3 comprises 16 residues. The CDR3 nucleotides are TGTGCCAGCAGCCCAGAGGCCGAGCGGCGCTACAATGAGCAGTTCTTC. Amino acid sequence: CASSPEAERRYNEQFF.

As DNA, the CDR3 is TGTGCCAGCAGTTCAATGGGCGGGAGAATTTACAATGAGCAGTTCTTC. This translates into CASSSMGGRIYNEQFF. The V gene is TRBV6-6, the J gene TRBJ2-1; TRBD2 aligns across 7 bases. From germline, CDR1 is MNHNY and CDR2 SVGAGI (reference sequence). The CDR3 has 16 residues. Trimming took 4 bases from V and 4 from J; bases not matched to a gene: 10.

This clone was found a few times. The genes are TRBV7-3 and TRBJ2-2, with D unclear. The CDR3 sequence is 13 residues long. CDR1 is SGHTA, CDR2 FQGTGA, per germline. The V end was cut by 2 bases, the J end by 5 bases, with 6 bases between. In DNA, the CDR3 is TGTGCCAGCAGCTTAGGGCCTACCGGGGAGCTGTTTTTT. Protein sequence: CASSLGPTGELFF.

This clone was seen many times. This chain links TRBV15 with TRBJ1-2; 7 bases map to TRBD1. CDR3 length: 14 residues. Germline lookup yields CDR1 LNHNV and CDR2 YYDKDF (reference sequence). V was pared by 5 bases and J by 4 bases, with 7 bases of the junction left unmatched. Here the CDR3 reads CATSGGQPSYGYTF. As DNA, the CDR3 is TGTGCCACCAGCGGGGGACAGCCAAGCTATGGCTACACCTTC.

This clone occurred a few times. The same CDR3 also results from other DNA sequences found in this sample. This rearrangement joins TRBV5-1 to TRBJ1-1; D remains unclear. Trimming removed 0 bases from V and 1 base from J, with 7 bases in between. The V gene's germline CDR1 is SGHRS and CDR2 YFSETQ. The CDR3 has 14 residues. CDR3 residues: CASSLGQRNTEAFF. The CDR3 DNA is TGCGCCAGCAGCTTGGGGCAGCGGAACACTGAAGCTTTCTTT.

This clone was observed a handful of times. The chain couples TRBV29-1 to TRBJ2-5, with D possibly being TRBD1 (6 bases). The V end lost 7 bases, the J end lost 4 bases, and 13 bases lay between the germline ends. The CDR3 has 12 amino acids. Germline V gives CDR1 SQVTM, CDR2 ANQGSEA. CDR3: CSGSQGRETQYF. CDR3 in DNA: TGCAGCGGCTCACAGGGAAGAGAGACCCAGTACTTC.

About this clone itself: A single base separates this from a much larger clone, so it may be a read error. Other DNA sequences from this sample encode an identical CDR3 as well. The V call is TRBV6-5, the J call TRBJ2-7; no definite D call. Trimming shortened V by 6 bases and J by 0 bases, and 6 bases separated the two germline ends. Germline V gene lookup returns CDR1 MNHEY and CDR2 SVGAGI. The CDR3 is 12 residues long. The CDR3 DNA sequence: TGTGCCAGCAGCCGCAGCTCCTACGAGCAGTACTTC. Encoded protein: CASSRSSYEQYF.

The sample holds a few counts of this clone. V gene TRBV30 combines with J gene TRBJ2-3; TRBD2 aligns across 9 bases. Germline trimming cut 2 bases from V and 11 bases from J; bases unmatched to any gene: 8. CDR1 and CDR2 from the germline V gene are GTSNPN and SVGIG (reference sequence). The CDR3 totals 13 residues. CDR3 amino acids: CAWSPQGAGGQYF. The CDR3, as DNA: TGTGCCTGGAGTCCCCAGGGAGCGGGGGGGCAGTATTTT. The full variable domain, rest sourced from reference TRBV30 and TRBJ2-3, is SQTIHQWPATLVQPVGSPLSLECTVEGTSNPNLYWYRQAAGRGLQLLFYSVGIGQISSEVPQNLSASRPQDRQFILSSKKLLLSDSGFYLCAWSPQGAGGQYFGPGTRLTVL.

This clone was seen only a few times. V and J are TRBV18 and TRBJ1-4; TRBD1 matches at 7 bases. The CDR3 contains 16 residues. The germline CDR1 and CDR2 sequences are KGHSH and LQKENI. The V segment lost 6 bases and the J segment 0 bases; nucleotides outside the gene matches: 7. DNA for the CDR3: TGTGCCAGCTCGTACCGGGACAGTGCAACTAATGAAAAACTGTTTTTT. Residues: CASSYRDSATNEKLFF.

A few counts support this clone. The CDR3 sequence is CAWVTGGRGYTF. CDR3 nucleotides: TGTGCCTGGGTAACAGGGGGGAGAGGCTACACCTTC. This sequence joins TRBV30 and TRBJ1-2, with TRBD1 matching over 8 bases. Trimming took 5 bases from V and 8 from J; bases not matched to a gene: 7. CDR3 size: 12 residues. Germline loops: CDR1 GTSNPN, CDR2 SVGIG (reference sequence).

This sequence joins TRBV6-6 and TRBJ1-2, with D uncertain. CDR1 and CDR2 from the germline V gene are MNHNY and SVGAGI (reference sequence). Trimming left V 6 bases short and J 8 bases short, with 25 bases between. The CDR3 consists of 16 residues. CDR3 in DNA: TGTGCCAGCAGGAGCCTTGGCAACCTCATGGGCGACGGCTACACCTTC. It specifies CASRSLGNLMGDGYTF.

This clone appeared a few times. The chain recombines TRBV4-3 with TRBJ1-5, with D uncertain. The V gene's germline CDR1 is LGHNA and CDR2 YSLEER. Trimming stripped 1 base from V and 3 bases from J, with 4 bases between. This CDR3 contains 13 residues. The CDR3 region is CASSQGHNQPQHF. As DNA, the CDR3 is TGCGCCAGCAGCCAAGGGCACAATCAGCCCCAGCATTTT.

This clone turned up a few times. The J gene is TRBJ1-4, the V gene TRBV11-2; 7 nucleotides line up with TRBD1. V was pared by 5 bases and J by 8 bases, with 5 bases of the junction left unmatched. The germline CDR1 and CDR2 sequences are SGHAT and FQNNGV. CDR3 size: 13 residues. CDR3 residues: CASSRDREEKLFF. In DNA form, the CDR3 reads TGTGCCAGCAGCCGGGACAGAGAGGAAAAACTGTTTTTT.

This clone was found a few times. The genes are TRBV27 and TRBJ2-1, with 10 bases identical to TRBD2. CDR1 and CDR2 (germline): MNHEY, SMNVEV (reference sequence). V dropped 5 bases and J dropped 6; count of bases not matched to a gene: 7. CDR3 length equals 15 residues. Here the CDR3 DNA reads TGTGCCAGCAGTGCCCCCAGCGGGGGGGCCAATGAGCAGTTCTTC. Its translation is CASSAPSGGANEQFF.

V usage is TRBV7-9 and J usage is TRBJ1-1; 9 bases match TRBD1. After removal of 5 bases from V and 1 base from J, the junction contained 2 bases not matched to a gene. Germline V lookup: CDR1 SEHNR, CDR2 FQNEAQ (reference sequence). CDR3 length: 14 amino acids. CDR3 in amino acids: CASSMTGGNTEAFF. The CDR3 region has the DNA TGTGCCAGCAGCATGACAGGGGGGAACACTGAAGCTTTCTTT.

With regard to this clone: This sample also contains other DNA sequences that code for the same CDR3. The CDR3 DNA sequence: TGTGCCTGGAACCGAGGGAACACCGGGGAGCTGTTTTTT. It yields the protein CAWNRGNTGELFF. This chain joins TRBV30 and TRBJ2-2; D uncertain. Germline CDR1 GTSNPN, CDR2 SVGIG (reference sequence). The CDR3 totals 13 residues. The germline V and J ends were trimmed by 4 bases and 1 base, with 7 bases remaining between them.

The chain has TRBV30 and TRBJ1-2; no reliable D call. This CDR3 has 13 amino acids. Trimming removed 5 bases from V and 2 bases from J, with 12 bases in between. Germline CDR1 and CDR2: GTSNPN and SVGIG (reference sequence). CDR3 in amino acids: CAWRSQINYGYTF. The CDR3 nucleotides read TGTGCCTGGCGTAGCCAGATAAACTATGGCTACACCTTC.

The J gene is TRBJ2-3, the V gene TRBV5-1; the D is unclear. Trimming pared 2 bases from V and 7 bases from J, leaving 14 bases between. This CDR3 contains 14 residues. From germline, CDR1 is SGHRS and CDR2 YFSETQ. DNA of the CDR3: TGCGCCAGCAGCTTAGAGCCTCCCACCAATACGCAGTATTTT. Translation: CASSLEPPTNTQYF.

This clone has only a few counts. The chain recombines TRBV6-6 with TRBJ2-5, with D maybe TRBD1 (6 bases). Germline lookup yields CDR1 MNHNY and CDR2 SVGAGI (reference sequence). Trimming took off 11 bases at V and 5 bases at J, with 18 bases between the two ends. The CDR3 extends over 13 amino acids. The CDR3 nucleotides are TGTGCCGCCCGAGGGACGAGGGGGGAGACCCAGTACTTC. This gives the protein CAARGTRGETQYF.

As regards this clone: Different DNA sequences within this sample yield the same CDR3. The CDR3 sequence: CASSVSSDTQYF. The CDR3 nucleotides read TGTGCCAGCAGCGTTAGCAGTGATACGCAGTATTTT. This chain connects TRBV9 to TRBJ2-3, with unresolved D. CDR3 length: 12 amino acids. Germline V gives CDR1 SGDLS, CDR2 YYNGEE. Trimming removed 2 bases from V and 6 bases from J, with 7 bases in between. Filled out from reference TRBV9 and TRBJ2-3, the complete variable domain reads DSGVTQTPKHLITATGQRVTLRCSPRSGDLSVYWYQQSLDQGLQFLIQYYNGEERAKGNILERFSAQQFPDLHSELNLSSLELGDSALYFCASSVSSDTQYFGPGTRLTVL.

The chain links TRBV19 to TRBJ2-4, with D perhaps matching TRBD2 (6 bases). This CDR3 region has 15 residues. Germline CDR1 and CDR2: LNHDA and SQIVND (reference sequence). The V end was cut by 7 bases, the J end by 1 base, with 14 bases between. The CDR3 DNA follows: TGTGCCAGTACCCTGACTAGTCTGGCCAAAAACATTCAGTACTTC. Protein sequence: CASTLTSLAKNIQYF.

The chain carries TRBV14 and TRBJ2-7, with a weak D call TRBD1 (6 bases). This CDR3 region has 15 residues. Trimming cost V 1 base and J 8 bases, with 18 bases left between them. Germline assignment: CDR1 SGHDN and CDR2 FVKESK. The CDR3, as DNA: TGTGCCAGCAGCCAAGCCGGGACAAGAGAAAGAAAGCAGTACTTC. It encodes CASSQAGTRERKQYF.

This clone was counted between two and nine times. The chain combines TRBV20-1 with TRBJ2-3; no clear D. Looked up from germline, CDR1 is DFQATT and CDR2 is SNEGSKA (reference sequence). V gave up 6 bases and J gave up 6 bases, with 10 bases separating them. The CDR3 runs to 11 residues. The chain's CDR3 is CSARLLDTQYF. The CDR3 region has the DNA TGCAGTGCCCGACTCTTGGATACGCAGTATTTT.

The CDR3 bases are TGTGCCAGCGCGTCGGGACAGGGGGCGAGCGGGACTGAAGCTTTCTTT. Amino acid sequence: CASASGQGASGTEAFF. The chain couples TRBV6-6 to TRBJ1-1; 12 bases are shared with TRBD1. The junction had 12 bases not matched to a gene; V was cut back by 8 bases and J by 5 bases. Looked up from germline, CDR1 is MNHNY and CDR2 is SVGAGI (reference sequence). The CDR3 is 16 residues long.

The rearrangement links TRBV23-1 to TRBJ2-7, with D maybe TRBD2 (5 bases). TRBV23-1 is labeled an ORF, and its function is uncertain. The CDR3 contains 16 residues. V lost 0 bases to trimming and J lost 7 bases, with 19 bases between them. The CDR3 reads CASSQSGPNQSGEQYF. In DNA, the CDR3 is TGCGCCAGCAGTCAATCCGGACCTAACCAATCGGGGGAGCAGTACTTC.